This entry concerns a single T cell receptor beta chain. The protocol was immunoSEQ multiplex PCR, while the TCRdb copy is restricted to in-frame clones and leaves out a portion. There are approximately 97,000 clones in the sample; 90% occur only once, and 0.7% to 0.9% lies in the top ten. The record originates from a study of T cell changes during pregnancy in multiple sclerosis. Germline values: CDR1 MDHEN, CDR2 SYDVKM. V was pared by 6 bases and J by 1 base, with 12 bases between. CDR3 length: 15 amino acids. The clonotype was recovered from a female donor in good health, enrolled as a control in a pregnancy study. The V and J genes are TRBV28 and TRBJ1-4; possible D gene TRBD1, 5 bases. The sequencing here drew on peripheral blood, taken in the second trimester of pregnancy. The CDR3, as DNA: TGTGCCAGCAGGGGAGGGGAGGGAACTAATGAAAAACTGTTTTTT. Its translation is CASRGGEGTNEKLFF.